These 3 T cell receptor beta chains came from one sample sequenced in a study of blood T cell repertoires in COVID-19. The repertoire was sequenced with immunoSEQ multiplex PCR; TCRdb's copy has only in-frame clones and lacks some. The data show about 75,000 clones, with 79% seen just once and about 5.4% held by the top ten. The sequencing input was peripheral blood. These receptors were collected from a woman aged 80 or over with active or convalescent COVID-19.

The chain is built from TRBV5-1 and TRBJ1-1; TRBD1 agrees at 7 bases. J gave up 1 base and V 0 bases, and 3 bases lay outside the gene matches. Germline lookup yields CDR1 SGHRS and CDR2 YFSETQ. The CDR3 covers 15 residues. CDR3 amino acids: CASSLARQGNTEAFF. The CDR3 DNA reads as TGCGCCAGCAGCTTGGCCCGACAGGGGAACACTGAAGCTTTCTTT.

V usage is TRBV6-5 and J usage is TRBJ1-1, with a possible D match to TRBD1 (6 bases). In germline, CDR1 is MNHEY, CDR2 SVGAGI. The V gene lost 0 bases and the J gene lost 5 bases, with 10 bases spanning the gap. The CDR3 contains 14 residues. CDR3 nucleotides: TGTGCCAGCAGTTACTCGAGCAGGGGAACTGAAGCTTTCTTT. This sequence encodes CASSYSSRGTEAFF.

The chain combines TRBV2 with TRBJ2-1, with 8 bases lining up with TRBD1. The junction had 7 bases not matched to a gene; V was cut back by 6 bases and J by 3 bases. This CDR3 spans 15 amino acids. In germline, CDR1 is SNHLY, CDR2 FYNNEI. CDR3 protein: CASRVGQGHYNEQFF. The CDR3 DNA follows: TGTGCCAGCAGGGTAGGACAGGGACACTACAATGAGCAGTTCTTC.